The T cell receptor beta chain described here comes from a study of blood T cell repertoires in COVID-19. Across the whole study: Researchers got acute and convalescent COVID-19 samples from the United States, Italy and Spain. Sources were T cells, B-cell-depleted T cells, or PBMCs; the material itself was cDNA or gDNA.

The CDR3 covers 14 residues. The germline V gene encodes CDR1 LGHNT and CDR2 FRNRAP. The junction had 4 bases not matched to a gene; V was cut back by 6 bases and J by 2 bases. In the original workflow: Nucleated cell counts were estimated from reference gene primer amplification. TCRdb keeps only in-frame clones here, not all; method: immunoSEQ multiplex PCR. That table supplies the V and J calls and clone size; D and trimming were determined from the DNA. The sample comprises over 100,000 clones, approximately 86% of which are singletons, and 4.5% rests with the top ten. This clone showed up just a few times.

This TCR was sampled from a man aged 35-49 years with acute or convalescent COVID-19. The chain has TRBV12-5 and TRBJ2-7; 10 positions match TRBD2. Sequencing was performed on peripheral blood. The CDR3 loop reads CASGSSGRAYEQYF. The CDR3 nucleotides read TGTGCTAGTGGGTCGAGCGGGAGGGCCTACGAGCAGTACTTC.